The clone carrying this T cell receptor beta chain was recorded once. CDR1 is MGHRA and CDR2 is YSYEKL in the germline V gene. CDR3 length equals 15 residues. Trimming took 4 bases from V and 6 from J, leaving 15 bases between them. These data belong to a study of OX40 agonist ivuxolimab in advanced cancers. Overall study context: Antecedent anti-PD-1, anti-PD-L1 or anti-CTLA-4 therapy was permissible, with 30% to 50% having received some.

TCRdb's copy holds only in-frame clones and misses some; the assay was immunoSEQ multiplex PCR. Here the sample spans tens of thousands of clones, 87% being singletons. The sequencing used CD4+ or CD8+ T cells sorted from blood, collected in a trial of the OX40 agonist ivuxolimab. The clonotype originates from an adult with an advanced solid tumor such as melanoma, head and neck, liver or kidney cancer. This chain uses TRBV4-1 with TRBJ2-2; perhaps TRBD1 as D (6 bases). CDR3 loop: CASSPLRGEAGELFF. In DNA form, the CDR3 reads TGCGCCAGCAGCCCCCTCAGGGGAGAGGCCGGGGAGCTGTTTTTT.